Here is one T cell receptor (beta chain) with its context. No antigen is known for it. Naivety among CD8 cells was defined by CD45RO negativity and positive CCR7 selection, thereby excluding terminally differentiated effector memory CD45RA+ cells. Looked up from germline, CDR1 is SGHRS and CDR2 is YFSETQ. This CDR3 region has 21 residues. With V trimmed by 4 bases and J by 2 bases, 21 bases remained unmatched. These data belong to a study of shared clonotypes between healthy human individuals. Original data processing: Sequence data from immunoSEQ were junction-only and lacked quality scores; consequently, filtering differed. Repertoires were generated with immunoSEQ multiplex PCR, while TCRdb's copy carries only in-frame clones and drops some. For V, J and clone size, that table is used; D and trimming come from the DNA. The table records roughly 1,800,000 clones, approximately 94% of them present only once.

Broader study findings: When naive CD4 clonotypes were compared across a handful of donors, around 5% were shared. Generally, estimated richness proved larger in naive subsets than it did in memory subsets.

The rearrangement joins TRBV5-1 to TRBJ2-1; 10 positions agree with TRBD1. The specimen sequenced was naive CD8+ T cells sorted from blood. The source of this sequence is a man younger than 30 in good health. The CDR3 region is CASSPTQIGQGEIITYNEQFF. The CDR3 DNA follows: TGCGCCAGCAGCCCCACACAGATAGGACAGGGGGAGATTATCACCTACAATGAGCAGTTCTTC. The full variable domain, rest sourced from reference TRBV5-1 and TRBJ2-1, is KAGVTQTPRYLIKTRGQQVTLSCSPISGHRSVSWYQQTPGQGLQFLFEYFSETQRNKGNFPGRFSGRQFSNSRSEMNVSTLELGDSALYLCASSPTQIGQGEIITYNEQFFGPGTRLTVL.